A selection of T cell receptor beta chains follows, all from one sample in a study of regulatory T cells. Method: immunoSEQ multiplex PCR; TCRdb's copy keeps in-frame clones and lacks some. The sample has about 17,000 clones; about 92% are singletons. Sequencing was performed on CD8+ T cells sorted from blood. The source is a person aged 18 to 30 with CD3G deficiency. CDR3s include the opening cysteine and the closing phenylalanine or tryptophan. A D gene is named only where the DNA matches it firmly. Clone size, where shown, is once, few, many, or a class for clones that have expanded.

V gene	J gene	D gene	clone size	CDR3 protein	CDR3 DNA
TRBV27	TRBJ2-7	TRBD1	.	CASSFDVTGTYEQYF	TGTGCCAGCAGTTTCGACGTGACAGGGACCTACGAGCAGTACTTC
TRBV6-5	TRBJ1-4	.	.	CASRVTATNEKLFF	TGTGCCAGCAGGGTGACAGCAACTAATGAAAAACTGTTTTTT
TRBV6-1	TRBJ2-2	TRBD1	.	CASSLRDSETGELFF	TGTGCCAGCAGTTTAAGGGACAGCGAGACCGGGGAGCTGTTTTTT
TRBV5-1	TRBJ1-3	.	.	CASTEGGNLIPGNTIYF	TGCGCCAGCACCGAGGGAGGGAATCTAATCCCTGGAAACACCATATATTTT
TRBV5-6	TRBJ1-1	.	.	CASSLGESEAFF	TGTGCCAGCAGCTTGGGAGAAAGCGAAGCTTTCTTT
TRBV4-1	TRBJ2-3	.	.	CASSQDAGAALDTQYF	TGCGCCAGCAGCCAAGATGCGGGGGCCGCCCTCGATACGCAGTATTTT
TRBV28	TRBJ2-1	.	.	CASSSEGEGPYNEQFF	TGTGCCAGCAGCTCAGAGGGGGAGGGCCCTTACAATGAGCAGTTCTTC
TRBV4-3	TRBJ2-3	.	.	CASSQQGVGTDTQYF	TGCGCCAGCAGTCAACAGGGAGTCGGCACAGATACGCAGTATTTT
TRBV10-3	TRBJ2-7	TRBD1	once	CAISLDREDEQYF	TGTGCCATCAGCCTGGACAGGGAGGATGAGCAGTACTTC
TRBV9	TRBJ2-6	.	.	CASSVGGGGWSGANVLTF	TGTGCCAGCAGCGTAGGCGGAGGGGGCTGGTCTGGGGCCAACGTCCTGACTTTC
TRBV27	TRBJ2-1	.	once	CASSLGSSYNEQFF	TGTGCCAGCAGTTTGGGGAGCTCCTACAATGAGCAGTTCTTC
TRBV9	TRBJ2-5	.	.	CASSVGGKETQYF	TGTGCCAGCAGCGTAGGGGGGAAAGAGACCCAGTACTTC
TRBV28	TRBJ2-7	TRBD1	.	CASSFRGLNEQYF	TGTGCCAGCAGTTTCAGGGGGCTGAACGAGCAGTACTTC
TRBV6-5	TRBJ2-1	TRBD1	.	CASSYGTVILEQFF	TGTGCCAGCAGTTACGGGACAGTAATTCTTGAGCAGTTCTTC
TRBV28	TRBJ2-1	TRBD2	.	CASSSLGLEEAEQFF	TGTGCCAGCAGTTCACTGGGACTAGAAGAGGCTGAGCAGTTCTTC
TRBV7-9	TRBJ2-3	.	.	CASSFNPGSTDTQYF	TGTGCCAGCAGCTTTAACCCGGGCAGCACAGATACGCAGTATTTT
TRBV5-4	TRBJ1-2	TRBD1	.	CASSAGQSNYGYTF	TGTGCCAGCAGCGCGGGACAGTCAAACTATGGCTACACCTTC